This TCR beta chain was retrieved from a study of blood T cells in healthy people across ages. A J-beta primer mix and a sample-barcoded 5' primer were used in a second PCR of about 6 to 12 cycles. One entry per CDR3 protein, called by TCRdb with MiXCR from the 5' RACE reads. The data show more than 650,000 distinct CDR3 sequences, under 30% seen once. Trimming removed 1 base from V and 8 bases from J; junction bases left unmatched: 7. The CDR3 runs 17 residues. This clonotype was seen a handful of times. Another study also made use of these data, one on T cells of mothers and their children.

This chain joins TRBV12-3 or TRBV12-4 and TRBJ2-1, with TRBD2 matching 14 bases. Sequences were obtained from blood. This clonotype originated in a boy aged 5-17 years in good health. The CDR3 loop reads CASSLGLAGGRGDEQFF. The CDR3 bases are TGTGCCAGCAGTTTAGGACTAGCGGGGGGGCGAGGGGATGAGCAGTTCTTC.